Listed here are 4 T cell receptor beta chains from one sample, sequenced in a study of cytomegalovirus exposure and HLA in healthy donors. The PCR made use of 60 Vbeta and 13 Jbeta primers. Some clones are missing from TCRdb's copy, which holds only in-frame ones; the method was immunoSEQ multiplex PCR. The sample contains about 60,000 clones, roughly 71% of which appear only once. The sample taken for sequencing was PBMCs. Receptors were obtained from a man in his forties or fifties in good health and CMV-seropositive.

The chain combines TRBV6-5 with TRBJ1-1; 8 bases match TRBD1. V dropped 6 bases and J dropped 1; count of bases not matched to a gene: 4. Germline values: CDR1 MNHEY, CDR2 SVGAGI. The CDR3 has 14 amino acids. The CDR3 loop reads CASRRGQGNTEAFF. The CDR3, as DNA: TGTGCCAGCAGACGCGGACAGGGGAACACTGAAGCTTTCTTT.

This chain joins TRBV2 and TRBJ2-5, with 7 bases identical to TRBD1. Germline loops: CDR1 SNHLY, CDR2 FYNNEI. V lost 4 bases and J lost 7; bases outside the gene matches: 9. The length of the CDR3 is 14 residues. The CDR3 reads CASSANRGGGTQYF. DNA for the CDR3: TGTGCCAGCAGTGCTAACAGGGGCGGTGGGACCCAGTACTTC.

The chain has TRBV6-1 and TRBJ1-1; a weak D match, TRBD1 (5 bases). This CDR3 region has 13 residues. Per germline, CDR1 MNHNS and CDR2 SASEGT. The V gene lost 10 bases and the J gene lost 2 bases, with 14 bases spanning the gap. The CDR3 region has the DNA TGTGCCATCGTCCCCGGGGGTAACACTGAAGCTTTCTTT. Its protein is CAIVPGGNTEAFF.

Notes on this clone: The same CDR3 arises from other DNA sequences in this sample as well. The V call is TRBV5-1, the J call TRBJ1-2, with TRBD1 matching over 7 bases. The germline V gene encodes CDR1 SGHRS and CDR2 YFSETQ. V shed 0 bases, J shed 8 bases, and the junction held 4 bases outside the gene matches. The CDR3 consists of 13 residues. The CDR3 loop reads CASSLGQGGGYTF. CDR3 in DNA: TGCGCCAGCAGCTTGGGACAGGGAGGCGGCTACACCTTC.